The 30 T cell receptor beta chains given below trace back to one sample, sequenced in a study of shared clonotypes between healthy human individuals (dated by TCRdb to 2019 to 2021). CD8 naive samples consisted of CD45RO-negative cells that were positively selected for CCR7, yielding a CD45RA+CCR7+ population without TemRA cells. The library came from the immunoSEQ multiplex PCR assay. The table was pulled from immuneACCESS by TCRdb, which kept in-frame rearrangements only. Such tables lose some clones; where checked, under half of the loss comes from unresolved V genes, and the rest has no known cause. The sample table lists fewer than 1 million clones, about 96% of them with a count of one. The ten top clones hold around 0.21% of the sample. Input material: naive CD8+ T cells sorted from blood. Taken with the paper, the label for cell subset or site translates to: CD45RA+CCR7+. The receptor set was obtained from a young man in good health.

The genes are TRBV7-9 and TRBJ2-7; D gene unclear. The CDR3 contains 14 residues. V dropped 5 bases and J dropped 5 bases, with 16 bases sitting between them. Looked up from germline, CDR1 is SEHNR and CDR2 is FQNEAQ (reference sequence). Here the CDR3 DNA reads TGTGCCAGCAGCCCCCCCCCTACAGAGAACGAGCAGTACTTC. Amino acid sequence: CASSPPPTENEQYF.

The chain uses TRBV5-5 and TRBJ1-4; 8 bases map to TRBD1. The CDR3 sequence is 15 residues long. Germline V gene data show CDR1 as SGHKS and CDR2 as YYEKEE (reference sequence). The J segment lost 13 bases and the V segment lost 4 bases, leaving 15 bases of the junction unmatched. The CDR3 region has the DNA TGTGCCAGCAGCCCGGGGACAGGTGGGGCCCTAAGACTGTTTTTT. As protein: CASSPGTGGALRLFF.

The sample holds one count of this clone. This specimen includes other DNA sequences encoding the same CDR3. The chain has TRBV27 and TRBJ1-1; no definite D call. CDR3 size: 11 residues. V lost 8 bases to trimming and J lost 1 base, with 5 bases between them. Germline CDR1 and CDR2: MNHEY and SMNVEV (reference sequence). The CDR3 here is CASRGNTEAFF. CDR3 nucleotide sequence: TGTGCCAGCCGGGGGAACACTGAAGCTTTCTTT.

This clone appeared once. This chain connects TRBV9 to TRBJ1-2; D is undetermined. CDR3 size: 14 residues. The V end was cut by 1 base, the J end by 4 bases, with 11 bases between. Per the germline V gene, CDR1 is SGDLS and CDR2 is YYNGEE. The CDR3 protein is CASSVSGGVYGYTF. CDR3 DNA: TGTGCCAGCAGCGTAAGCGGCGGCGTCTATGGCTACACCTTC.

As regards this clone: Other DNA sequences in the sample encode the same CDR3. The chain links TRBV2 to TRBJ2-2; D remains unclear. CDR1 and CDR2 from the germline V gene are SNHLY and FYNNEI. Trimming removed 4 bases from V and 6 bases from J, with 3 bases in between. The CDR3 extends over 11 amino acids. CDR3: CASSGAGELFF. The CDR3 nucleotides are TGTGCCAGCAGTGGAGCCGGGGAGCTGTTTTTT.

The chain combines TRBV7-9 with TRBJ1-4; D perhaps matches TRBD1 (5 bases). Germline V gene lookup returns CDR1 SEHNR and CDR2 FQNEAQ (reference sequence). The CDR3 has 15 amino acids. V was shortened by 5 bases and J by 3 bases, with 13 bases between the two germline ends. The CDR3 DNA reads TGTGCCAGCAGCCACGGCGGGGGACCTAATGAAAAACTGTTTTTT. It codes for CASSHGGGPNEKLFF.

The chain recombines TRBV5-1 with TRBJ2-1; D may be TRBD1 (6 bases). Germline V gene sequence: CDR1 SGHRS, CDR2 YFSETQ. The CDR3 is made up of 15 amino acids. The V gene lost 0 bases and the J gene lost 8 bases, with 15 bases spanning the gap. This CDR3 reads CASSLAGAPLDEQFF. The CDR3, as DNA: TGCGCCAGCAGCTTGGCAGGGGCCCCCCTCGATGAGCAGTTCTTC. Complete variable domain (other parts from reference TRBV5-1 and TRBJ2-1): KAGVTQTPRYLIKTRGQQVTLSCSPISGHRSVSWYQQTPGQGLQFLFEYFSETQRNKGNFPGRFSGRQFSNSRSEMNVSTLELGDSALYLCASSLAGAPLDEQFFGPGTRLTVL.

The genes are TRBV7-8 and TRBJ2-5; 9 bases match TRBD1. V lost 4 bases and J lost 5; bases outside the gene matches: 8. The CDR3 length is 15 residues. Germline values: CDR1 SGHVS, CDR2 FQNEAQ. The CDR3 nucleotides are TGTGCCAGCAGCTCATACAGGGGGCCAAGGGAGACCCAGTACTTC. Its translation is CASSSYRGPRETQYF.

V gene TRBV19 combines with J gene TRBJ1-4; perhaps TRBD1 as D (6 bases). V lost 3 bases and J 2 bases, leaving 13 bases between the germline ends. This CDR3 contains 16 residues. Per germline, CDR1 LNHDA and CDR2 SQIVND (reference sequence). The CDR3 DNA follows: TGTGCCAGTAGTATCCTGGGGGCGCCGACTAATGAAAAACTGTTTTTT. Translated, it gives CASSILGAPTNEKLFF.

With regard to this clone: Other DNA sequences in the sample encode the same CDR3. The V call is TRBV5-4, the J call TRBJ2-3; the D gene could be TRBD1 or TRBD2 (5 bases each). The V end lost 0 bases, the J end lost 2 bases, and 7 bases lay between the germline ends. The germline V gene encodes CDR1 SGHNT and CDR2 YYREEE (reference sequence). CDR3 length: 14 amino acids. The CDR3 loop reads CASSLGGNTDTQYF. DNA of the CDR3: TGTGCCAGCAGCTTGGGGGGGAACACAGATACGCAGTATTTT.

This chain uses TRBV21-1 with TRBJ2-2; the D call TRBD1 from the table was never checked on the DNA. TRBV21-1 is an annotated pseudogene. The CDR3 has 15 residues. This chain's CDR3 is CASRSGTVKTGELFF. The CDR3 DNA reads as TGTGCCAGCAGATCCGGGACAGTAAAAACCGGGGAGCTGTTTTTT.

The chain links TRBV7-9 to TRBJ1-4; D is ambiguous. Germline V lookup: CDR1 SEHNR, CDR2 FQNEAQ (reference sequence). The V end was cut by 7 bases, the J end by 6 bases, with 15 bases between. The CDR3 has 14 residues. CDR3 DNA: TGTGCCAGCACCCTCGCGGAGAGCTATGAAAAACTGTTTTTT. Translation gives CASTLAESYEKLFF. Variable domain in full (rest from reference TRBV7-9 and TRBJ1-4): DTGVSQNPRHKITKRGQNVTFRCDPISEHNRLYWYRQTLGQGPEFLTYFQNEAQLEKSRLLSDRFSAERPKGSFSTLEIQRTEQGDSAMYLCASTLAESYEKLFFGSGTQLSVL.

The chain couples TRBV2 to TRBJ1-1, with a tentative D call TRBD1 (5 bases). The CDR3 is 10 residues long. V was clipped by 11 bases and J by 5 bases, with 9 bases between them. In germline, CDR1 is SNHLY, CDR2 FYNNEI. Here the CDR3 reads CADRGTEAFF. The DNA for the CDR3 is TGTGCCGACCGGGGGACTGAAGCTTTCTTT.

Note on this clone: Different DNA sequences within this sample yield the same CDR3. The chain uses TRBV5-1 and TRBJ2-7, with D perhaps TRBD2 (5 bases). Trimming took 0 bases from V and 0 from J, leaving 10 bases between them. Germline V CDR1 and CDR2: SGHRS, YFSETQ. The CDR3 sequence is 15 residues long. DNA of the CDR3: TGCGCCAGCAGCTTGGAGCTAGCCAACTCCTACGAGCAGTACTTC. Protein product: CASSLELANSYEQYF.

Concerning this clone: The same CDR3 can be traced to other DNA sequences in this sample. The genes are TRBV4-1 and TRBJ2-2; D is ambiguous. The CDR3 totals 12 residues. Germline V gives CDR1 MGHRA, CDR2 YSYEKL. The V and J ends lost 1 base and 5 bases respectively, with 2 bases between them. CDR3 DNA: TGCGCCAGCAGCCAAGGGACCGGGGAGCTGTTTTTT. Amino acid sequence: CASSQGTGELFF.

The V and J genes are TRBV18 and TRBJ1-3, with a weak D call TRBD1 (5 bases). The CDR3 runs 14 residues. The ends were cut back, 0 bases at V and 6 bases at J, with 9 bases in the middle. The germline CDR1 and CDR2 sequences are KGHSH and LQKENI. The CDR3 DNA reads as TGTGCCAGCTCACCACCGCTAGGGGCAAACACCATATATTTT. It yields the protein CASSPPLGANTIYF.

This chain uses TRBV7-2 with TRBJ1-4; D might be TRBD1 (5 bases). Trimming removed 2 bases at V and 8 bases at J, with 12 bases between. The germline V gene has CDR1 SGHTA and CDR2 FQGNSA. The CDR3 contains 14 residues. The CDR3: CASSLSGALEKLFF. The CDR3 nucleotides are TGTGCCAGCAGCTTATCCGGGGCTCTGGAAAAACTGTTTTTT.

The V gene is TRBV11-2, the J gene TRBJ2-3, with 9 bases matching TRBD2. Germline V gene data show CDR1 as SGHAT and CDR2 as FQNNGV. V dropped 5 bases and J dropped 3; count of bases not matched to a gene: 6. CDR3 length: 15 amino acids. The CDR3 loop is CASSPSGVRTDTQYF. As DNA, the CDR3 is TGTGCCAGCAGCCCTAGCGGGGTGAGGACAGATACGCAGTATTTT.

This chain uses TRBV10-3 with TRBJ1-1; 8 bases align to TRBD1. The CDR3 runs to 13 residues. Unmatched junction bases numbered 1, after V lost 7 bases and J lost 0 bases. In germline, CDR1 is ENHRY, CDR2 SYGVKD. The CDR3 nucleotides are TGTGCCATCATGGACAGGGTGAACACTGAAGCTTTCTTT. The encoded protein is CAIMDRVNTEAFF.

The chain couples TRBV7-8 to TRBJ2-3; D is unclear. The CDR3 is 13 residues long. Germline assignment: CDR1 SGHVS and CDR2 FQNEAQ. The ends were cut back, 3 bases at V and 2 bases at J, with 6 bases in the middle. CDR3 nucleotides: TGTGCCAGCAGCTTCACACACACAGATACGCAGTATTTT. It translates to CASSFTHTDTQYF. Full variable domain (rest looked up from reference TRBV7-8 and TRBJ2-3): GAGVSQSPRYKVAKRGQDVALRCDPISGHVSLFWYQQALGQGPEFLTYFQNEAQLDKSGLPSDRFFAERPEGSVSTLKIQRTQQEDSAVYLCASSFTHTDTQYFGPGTRLTVL.

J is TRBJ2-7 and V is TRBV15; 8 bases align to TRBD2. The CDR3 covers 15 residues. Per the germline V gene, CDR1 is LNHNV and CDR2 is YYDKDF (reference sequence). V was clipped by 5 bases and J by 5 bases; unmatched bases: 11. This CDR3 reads CATSVLAGGKNEQYF. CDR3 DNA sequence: TGTGCCACCAGCGTCTTGGCGGGAGGAAAGAACGAGCAGTACTTC.

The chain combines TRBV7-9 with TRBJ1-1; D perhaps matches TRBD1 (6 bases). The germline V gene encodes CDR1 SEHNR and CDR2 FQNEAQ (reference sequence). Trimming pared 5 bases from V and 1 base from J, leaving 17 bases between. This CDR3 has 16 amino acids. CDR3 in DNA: TGTGCCAGCAGCCCCACCGGGGGCCCCAAGAACACTGAAGCTTTCTTT. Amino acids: CASSPTGGPKNTEAFF.

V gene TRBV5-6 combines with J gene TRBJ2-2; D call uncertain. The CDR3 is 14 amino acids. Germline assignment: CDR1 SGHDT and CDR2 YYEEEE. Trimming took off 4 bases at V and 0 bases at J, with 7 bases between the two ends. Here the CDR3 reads CASSVGTNTGELFF. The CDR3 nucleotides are TGTGCCAGCAGCGTAGGGACGAACACCGGGGAGCTGTTTTTT.

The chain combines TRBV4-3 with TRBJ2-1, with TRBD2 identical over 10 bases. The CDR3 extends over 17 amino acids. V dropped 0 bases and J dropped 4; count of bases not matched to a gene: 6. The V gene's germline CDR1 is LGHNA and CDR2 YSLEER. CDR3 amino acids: CASSQDSASGSYNEQFF. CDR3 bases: TGCGCCAGCAGCCAAGACTCGGCTAGCGGGAGTTACAATGAGCAGTTCTTC.

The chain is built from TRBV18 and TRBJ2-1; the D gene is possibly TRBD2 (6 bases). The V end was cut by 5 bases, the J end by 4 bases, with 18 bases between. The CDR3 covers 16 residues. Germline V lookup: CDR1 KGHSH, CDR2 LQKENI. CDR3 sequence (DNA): TGTGCCAGCTCATCCCCTACGCGGGAAGTATACAATGAGCAGTTCTTC. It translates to CASSSPTREVYNEQFF.

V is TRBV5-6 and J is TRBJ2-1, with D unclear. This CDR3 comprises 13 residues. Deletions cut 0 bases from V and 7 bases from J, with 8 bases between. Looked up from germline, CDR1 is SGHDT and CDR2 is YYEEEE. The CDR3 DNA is TGTGCCAGCAGCTTGGTCGTTGCAAATGAGCAGTTCTTC. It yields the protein CASSLVVANEQFF. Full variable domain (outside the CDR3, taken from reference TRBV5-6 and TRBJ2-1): DAGVTQSPTHLIKTRGQQVTLRCSPKSGHDTVSWYQQALGQGPQFIFQYYEEEERQRGNFPDRFSGHQFPNYSSELNVNALLLGDSALYLCASSLVVANEQFFGPGTRLTVL.

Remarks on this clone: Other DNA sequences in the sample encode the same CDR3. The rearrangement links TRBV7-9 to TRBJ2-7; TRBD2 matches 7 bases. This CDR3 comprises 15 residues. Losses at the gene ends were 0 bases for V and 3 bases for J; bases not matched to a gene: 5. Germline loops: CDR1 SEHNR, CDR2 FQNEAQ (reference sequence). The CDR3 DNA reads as TGTGCCAGCAGCTTAGCGGGAGGGCCCGGCTACGAGCAGTACTTC. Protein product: CASSLAGGPGYEQYF.

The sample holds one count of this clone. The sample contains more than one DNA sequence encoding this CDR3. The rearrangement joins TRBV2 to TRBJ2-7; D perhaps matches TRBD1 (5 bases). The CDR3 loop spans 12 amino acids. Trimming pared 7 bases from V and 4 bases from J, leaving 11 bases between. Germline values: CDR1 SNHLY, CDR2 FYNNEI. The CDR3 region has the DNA TGTGCCAGCAAGGGCAGGGCTTACGAGCAGTACTTC. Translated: CASKGRAYEQYF.

CDR3 coding DNA: TGTGCCAGCAGCCCAGAGAAAGGTACCTCCTACGAGCAGTACTTC. It translates to CASSPEKGTSYEQYF. J is TRBJ2-7 and V is TRBV7-9; D gene uncertain. The CDR3 runs 15 residues. The V end was cut by 5 bases, the J end by 0 bases, with 14 bases between. CDR1 is SEHNR, CDR2 FQNEAQ, per germline (reference sequence).

CDR3: CASSLARGTGDQETQYF. CDR3 in DNA: TGTGCCAGCAGCTTAGCAAGGGGGACAGGGGACCAAGAGACCCAGTACTTC. V gene TRBV7-9 combines with J gene TRBJ2-5; 10 positions match TRBD1. V trimming: 0 bases; J trimming: 0 bases; junction bases outside the gene matches: 4. CDR3 length: 17 residues. CDR1 SEHNR and CDR2 FQNEAQ come from the germline V gene (reference sequence).